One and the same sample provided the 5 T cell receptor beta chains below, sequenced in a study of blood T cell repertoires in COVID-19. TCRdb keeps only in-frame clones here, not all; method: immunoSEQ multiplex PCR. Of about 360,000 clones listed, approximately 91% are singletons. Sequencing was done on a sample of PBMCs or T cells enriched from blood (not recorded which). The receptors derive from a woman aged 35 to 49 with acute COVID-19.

CDR3 sequence reads: CSVESDRGEKLFF. DNA for the CDR3: TGCAGCGTTGAATCCGACAGGGGGGAAAAACTGTTTTTT. This chain links TRBV29-1 with TRBJ1-4; 9 nucleotides match TRBD1. J lost 8 bases, V lost 2 bases, and 3 bases had no gene match. Germline loops: CDR1 SQVTM, CDR2 ANQGSEA. This CDR3 has 13 amino acids.

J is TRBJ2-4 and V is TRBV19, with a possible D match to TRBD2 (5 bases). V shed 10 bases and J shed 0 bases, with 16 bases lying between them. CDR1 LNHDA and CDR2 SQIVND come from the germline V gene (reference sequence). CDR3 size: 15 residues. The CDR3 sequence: CATREQNVAKNIQYF. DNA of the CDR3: TGTGCCACCCGGGAACAGAATGTAGCCAAAAACATTCAGTACTTC.

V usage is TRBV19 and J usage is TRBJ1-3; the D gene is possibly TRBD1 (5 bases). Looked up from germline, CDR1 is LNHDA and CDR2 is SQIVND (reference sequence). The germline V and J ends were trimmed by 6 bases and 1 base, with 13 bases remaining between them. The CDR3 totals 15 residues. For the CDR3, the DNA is TGTGCCAGTAGGCTCGGGGCGGGGTCTGGAAACACCATATATTTT. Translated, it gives CASRLGAGSGNTIYF.

CDR3 nucleotides: TGTGCCAGCAGCTTTAGATCTCCGGCTGAAGCTTTCTTT. Protein product: CASSFRSPAEAFF. J is TRBJ1-1 and V is TRBV7-2; D not resolved. In germline, CDR1 is SGHTA, CDR2 FQGNSA. The CDR3 loop spans 13 amino acids. The ends were cut back, 3 bases at V and 6 bases at J, with 11 bases in the middle.

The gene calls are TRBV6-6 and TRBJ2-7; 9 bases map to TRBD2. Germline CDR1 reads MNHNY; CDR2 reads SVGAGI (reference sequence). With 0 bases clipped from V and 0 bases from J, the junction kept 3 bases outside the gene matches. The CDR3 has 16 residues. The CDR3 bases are TGTGCCAGCAGTTACTCGGGCGGGGGGGCCTCCTACGAGCAGTACTTC. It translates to CASSYSGGGASYEQYF.